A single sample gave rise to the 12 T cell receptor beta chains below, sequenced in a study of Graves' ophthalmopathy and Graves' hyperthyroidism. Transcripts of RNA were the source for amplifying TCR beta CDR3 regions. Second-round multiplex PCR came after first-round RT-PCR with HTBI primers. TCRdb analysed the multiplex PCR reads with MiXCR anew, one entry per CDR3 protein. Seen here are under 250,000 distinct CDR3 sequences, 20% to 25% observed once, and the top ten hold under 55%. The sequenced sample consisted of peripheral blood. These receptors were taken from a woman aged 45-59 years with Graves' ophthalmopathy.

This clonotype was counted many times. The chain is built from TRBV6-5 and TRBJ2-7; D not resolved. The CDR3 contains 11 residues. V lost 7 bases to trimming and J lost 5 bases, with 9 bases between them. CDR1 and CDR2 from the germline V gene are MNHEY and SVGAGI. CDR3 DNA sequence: TGTGCCAGCAACGGACGGCACGAGCAGTACTTC. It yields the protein CASNGRHEQYF.

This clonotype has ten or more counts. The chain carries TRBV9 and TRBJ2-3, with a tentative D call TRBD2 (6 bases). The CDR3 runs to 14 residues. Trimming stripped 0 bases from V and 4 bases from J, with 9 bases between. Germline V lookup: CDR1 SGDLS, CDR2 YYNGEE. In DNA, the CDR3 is TGTGCCAGCAGCGTAGCGGGAGACCCAGATACGCAGTATTTT. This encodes CASSVAGDPDTQYF. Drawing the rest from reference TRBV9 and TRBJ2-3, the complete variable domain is DSGVTQTPKHLITATGQRVTLRCSPRSGDLSVYWYQQSLDQGLQFLIQYYNGEERAKGNILERFSAQQFPDLHSELNLSSLELGDSALYFCASSVAGDPDTQYFGPGTRLTVL.

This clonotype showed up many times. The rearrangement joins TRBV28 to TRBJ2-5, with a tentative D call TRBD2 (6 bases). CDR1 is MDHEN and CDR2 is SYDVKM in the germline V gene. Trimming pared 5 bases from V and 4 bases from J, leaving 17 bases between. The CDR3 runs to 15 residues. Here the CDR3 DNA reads TGTGCCAGCAGTAGACCCGGGAGACCGATAGAGACCCAGTACTTC. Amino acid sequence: CASSRPGRPIETQYF.

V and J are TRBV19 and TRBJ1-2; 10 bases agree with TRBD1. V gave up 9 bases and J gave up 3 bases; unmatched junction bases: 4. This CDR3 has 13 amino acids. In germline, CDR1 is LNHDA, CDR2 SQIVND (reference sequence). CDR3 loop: CASRDRGYYGYTF. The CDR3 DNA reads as TGTGCCAGCCGGGACAGGGGCTACTATGGCTACACCTTC.

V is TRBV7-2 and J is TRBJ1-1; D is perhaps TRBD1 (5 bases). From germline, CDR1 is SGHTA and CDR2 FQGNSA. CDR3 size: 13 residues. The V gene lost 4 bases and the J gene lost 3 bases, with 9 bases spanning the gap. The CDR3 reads CASSSAGYTEAFF. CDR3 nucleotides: TGTGCCAGCAGCTCAGCAGGGTACACTGAAGCTTTCTTT.

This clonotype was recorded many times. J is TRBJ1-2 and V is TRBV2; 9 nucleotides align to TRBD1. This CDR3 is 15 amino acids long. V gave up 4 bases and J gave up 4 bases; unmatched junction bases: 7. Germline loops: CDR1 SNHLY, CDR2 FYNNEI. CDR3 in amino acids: CASSGPGTGIYGYTF. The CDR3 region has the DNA TGTGCCAGCAGTGGGCCCGGGACAGGGATCTATGGCTACACCTTC.

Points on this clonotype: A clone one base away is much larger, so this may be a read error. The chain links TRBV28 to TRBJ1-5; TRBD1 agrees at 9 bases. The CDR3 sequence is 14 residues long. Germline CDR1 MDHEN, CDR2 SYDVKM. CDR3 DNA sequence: TGTGCCGGCAGTTTACACAGGGGGCATCAGCCCCAGCATTTT. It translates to CAGSLHRGHQPQHF.

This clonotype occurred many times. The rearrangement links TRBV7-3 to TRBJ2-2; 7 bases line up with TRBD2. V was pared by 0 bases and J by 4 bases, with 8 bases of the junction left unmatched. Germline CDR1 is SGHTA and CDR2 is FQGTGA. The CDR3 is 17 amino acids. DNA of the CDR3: TGTGCCAGCAGCTTAACGATCGGCGGGAGCGGCACCGGGGAGCTGTTTTTT. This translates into CASSLTIGGSGTGELFF.

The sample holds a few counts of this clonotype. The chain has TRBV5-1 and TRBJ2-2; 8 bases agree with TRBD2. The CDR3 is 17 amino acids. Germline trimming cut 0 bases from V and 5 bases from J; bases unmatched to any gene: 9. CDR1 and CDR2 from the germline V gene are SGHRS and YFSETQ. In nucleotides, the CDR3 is TGCGCCAGCAGCTTGGAATCTAGCGGGCTTGGAACCGGGGAGCTGTTTTTT. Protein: CASSLESSGLGTGELFF.

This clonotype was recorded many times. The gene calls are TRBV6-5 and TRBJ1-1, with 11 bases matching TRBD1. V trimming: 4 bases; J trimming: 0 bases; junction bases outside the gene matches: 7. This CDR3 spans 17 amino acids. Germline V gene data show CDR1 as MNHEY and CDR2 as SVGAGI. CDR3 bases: TGTGCCAGCAGTTTAGGACAGGGGGCGTACATGAACACTGAAGCTTTCTTT. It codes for CASSLGQGAYMNTEAFF.

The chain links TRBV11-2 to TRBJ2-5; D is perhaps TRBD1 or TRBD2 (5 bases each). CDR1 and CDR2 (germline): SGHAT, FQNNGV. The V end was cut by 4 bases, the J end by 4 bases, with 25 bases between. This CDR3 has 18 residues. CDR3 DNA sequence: TGTGCCAGCAGCTACCATGAGATGGGGGATCGGCGGCGAGAGACCCAGTACTTC. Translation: CASSYHEMGDRRRETQYF.

The CDR3: CASTSQGSDTEAFF. The CDR3 coding sequence is TGTGCCAGCACCTCACAGGGGTCGGACACTGAAGCTTTCTTT. The chain has TRBV3-1 and TRBJ1-1; TRBD1 aligns across 7 bases. The germline V gene has CDR1 LGHDT and CDR2 YNNKEL (reference sequence). V was clipped by 7 bases and J by 3 bases; unmatched bases: 8. CDR3 size: 14 residues.